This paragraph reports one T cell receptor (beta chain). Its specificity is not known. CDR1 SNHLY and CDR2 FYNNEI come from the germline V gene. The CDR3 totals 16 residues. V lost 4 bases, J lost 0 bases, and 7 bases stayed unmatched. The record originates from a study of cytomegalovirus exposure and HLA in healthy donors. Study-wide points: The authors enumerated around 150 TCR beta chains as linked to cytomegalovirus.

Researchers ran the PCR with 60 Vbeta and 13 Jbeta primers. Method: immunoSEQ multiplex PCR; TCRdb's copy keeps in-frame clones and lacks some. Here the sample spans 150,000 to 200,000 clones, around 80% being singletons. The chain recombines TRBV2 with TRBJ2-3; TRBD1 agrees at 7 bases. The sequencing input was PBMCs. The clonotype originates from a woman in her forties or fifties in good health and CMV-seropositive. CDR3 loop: CASSAEGAQSTDTQYF. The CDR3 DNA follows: TGTGCCAGCAGTGCCGAGGGGGCTCAGAGCACAGATACGCAGTATTTT.